This T cell receptor beta chain was profiled in a study of neurological immune-mediated disorders. Synthesis of cDNA used 5'RACE (with 10-nucleotide random UMIs). Each sequencing run yielded over 170 million TCR-beta sequences from 15-18 subjects. TCRdb recomputed calls from the 5' RACE reads with MiXCR, one row per CDR3 protein. The profile shows 50,000 or so distinct CDR3 sequences, under 30% of them singletons. This clonotype has just a few counts. There are 13 residues in the CDR3. Germline V lookup: CDR1 SGHVS, CDR2 FNYEAQ. Trimming removed 4 bases from V and 5 bases from J, with 11 bases in between.

This clonotype was obtained from a woman in her seventies in good health. The sequencing sample was made of PBMCs. The gene calls are TRBV7-6 and TRBJ2-5, with D unresolved. The CDR3 loop reads CASSSMMTETQYF. The CDR3 coding sequence is TGTGCCAGCAGCTCGATGATGACTGAGACCCAGTACTTC.